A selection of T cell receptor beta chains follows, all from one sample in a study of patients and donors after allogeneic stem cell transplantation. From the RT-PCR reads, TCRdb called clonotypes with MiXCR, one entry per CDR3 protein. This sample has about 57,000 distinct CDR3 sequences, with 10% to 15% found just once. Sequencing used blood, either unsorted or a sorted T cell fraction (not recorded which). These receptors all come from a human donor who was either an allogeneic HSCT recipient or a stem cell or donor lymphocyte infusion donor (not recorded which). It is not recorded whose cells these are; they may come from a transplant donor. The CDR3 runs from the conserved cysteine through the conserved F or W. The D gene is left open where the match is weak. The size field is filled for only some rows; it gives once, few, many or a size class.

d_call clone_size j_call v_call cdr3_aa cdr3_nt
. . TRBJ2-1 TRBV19 CASSETGHEQFF TGTGCCAGTAGCGAAACAGGGCATGAGCAGTTCTTC
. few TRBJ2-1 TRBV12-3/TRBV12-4 CASSLTHNEQFF TGTGCCAGCAGTTTAACTCACAATGAGCAGTTCTTC
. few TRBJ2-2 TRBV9 CASSVAGSNTGELFF TGTGCCAGCAGCGTAGCCGGGAGCAACACCGGGGAGCTGTTTTTT
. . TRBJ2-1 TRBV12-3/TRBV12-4 CASSLSFSGEDEQFF TGTGCCAGCAGTTTGTCGTTTTCAGGGGAGGATGAGCAGTTCTTC
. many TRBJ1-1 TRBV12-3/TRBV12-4 CASSPDDIPNTEAFF TGTGCCAGCAGTCCCGATGACATACCGAACACTGAAGCTTTCTTT
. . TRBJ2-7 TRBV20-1 CSASTQLTSYEQYF TGCAGTGCTAGTACACAGCTAACCTCCTACGAGCAGTACTTC
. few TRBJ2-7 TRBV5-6 CASSTRIYTYEQYF TGTGCCAGCAGCACAAGGATTTATACCTACGAGCAGTACTTC
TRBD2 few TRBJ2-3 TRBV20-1 CSAIPWTSGGTDTQYF TGCAGTGCTATCCCGTGGACTAGCGGGGGCACAGATACGCAGTATTTT
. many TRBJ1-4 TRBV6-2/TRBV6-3 CASSYSRDEKLFF TGTGCCAGCAGTTATAGCCGGGATGAAAAACTGTTTTTT
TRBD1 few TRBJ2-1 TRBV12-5 CASGRDRSYNEQFF TGTGCTAGTGGCCGGGACAGGTCATACAATGAGCAGTTCTTC
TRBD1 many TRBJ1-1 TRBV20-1 CSNRGESTEAFF TGCAGCAACAGGGGGGAGTCCACTGAAGCTTTCTTT
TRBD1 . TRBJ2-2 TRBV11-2 CASQGAPRAGELFF TGTGCCAGTCAGGGGGCGCCGAGGGCCGGGGAGCTGTTTTTT
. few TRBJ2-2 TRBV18 CASSPPVAQGNTGELFF TGTGCCAGCTCACCACCGGTAGCACAGGGGAACACCGGGGAGCTGTTTTTT
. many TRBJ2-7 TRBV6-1 CASSEAATIYEQYF TGTGCCAGCAGTGAAGCGGCGACTATCTACGAGCAGTACTTC
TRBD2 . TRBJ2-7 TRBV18 CASSLGEGRTYEQYF TGTGCCAGCTCCCTCGGGGAGGGAAGAACCTACGAGCAGTACTTC
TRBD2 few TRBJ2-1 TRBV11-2 CASSSVAGPYNEQFF TGTGCCAGCAGCTCTGTAGCGGGACCCTACAATGAGCAGTTCTTC
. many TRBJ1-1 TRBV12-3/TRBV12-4 CASSPRRPNTEAFF TGTGCCAGCAGTCCGCGGCGTCCTAACACTGAAGCTTTCTTT
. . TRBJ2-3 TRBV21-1 CASSKGARGSSTDTQYF TGTGCCAGCAGCAAAGGGGCCAGGGGGTCTAGCACAGATACGCAGTATTTT
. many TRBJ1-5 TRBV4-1 CASSPGGWDQPQHF TGCGCCAGCAGCCCGGGGGGTTGGGATCAGCCCCAGCATTTT
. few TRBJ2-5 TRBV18 CASSPPGAETQYF TGTGCCAGCTCACCCCCAGGGGCAGAGACCCAGTACTTC
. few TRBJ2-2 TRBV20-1 CSASGGTGELFF TGCAGTGCTAGTGGGGGGACCGGGGAGCTGTTTTTT
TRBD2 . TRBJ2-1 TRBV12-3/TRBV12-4 CASSQLAGATYNEQFF TGTGCCAGCAGCCAACTAGCGGGAGCAACCTACAATGAGCAGTTCTTC
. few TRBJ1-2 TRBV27 CASSFSLDGADGYTF TGTGCCAGCAGTTTTTCTTTAGACGGGGCCGATGGCTACACCTTC
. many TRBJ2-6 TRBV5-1 CASSLGVSGANVLTF TGCGCCAGCAGCTTAGGTGTCTCTGGGGCCAACGTCCTGACTTTC
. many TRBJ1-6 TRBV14 CASSPPGLSYNSPLHF TGTGCCAGCAGCCCCCCGGGGCTCTCCTATAATTCACCCCTCCACTTT
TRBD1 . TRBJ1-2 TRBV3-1 CASSPGTGDNYGYTF TGTGCCAGCAGCCCCGGGACAGGGGATAACTATGGCTACACCTTC
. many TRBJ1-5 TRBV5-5 CASSPGLQGAPQHF TGTGCCAGCAGCCCTGGTTTACAGGGCGCGCCCCAGCATTTT
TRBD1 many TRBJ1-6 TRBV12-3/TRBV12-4 CASSLGQGNSPLHF TGTGCCAGCAGTTTGGGACAGGGTAATTCACCCCTCCACTTT
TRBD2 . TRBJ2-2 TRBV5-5 CASSLRLADGELFF TGTGCCAGCAGCTTGCGACTAGCGGACGGGGAGCTGTTTTTT
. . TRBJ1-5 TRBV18 CASSPTGVSIEYSNQPQHF TGTGCCAGCTCACCAACGGGAGTTTCCATTGAATATAGCAATCAGCCCCAGCATTTT
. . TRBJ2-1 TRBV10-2 CASSDRYNEQFF TGCGCCAGCAGTGACAGATACAATGAGCAGTTCTTC
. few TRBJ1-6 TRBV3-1 CASSRLNISPLHF TGTGCCAGCAGCCGTTTAAATATTTCACCCCTCCACTTT
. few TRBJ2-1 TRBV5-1 CASSASSYNEQFF TGCGCCAGCAGCGCGAGCTCCTACAATGAGCAGTTCTTC
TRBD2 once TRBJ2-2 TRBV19 CASVGLAGEMTGELFF TGTGCCAGTGTGGGACTAGCGGGCGAGATGACCGGGGAGCTGTTTTTT
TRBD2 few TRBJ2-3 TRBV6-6 CASSDTSGGTDTQYF TGTGCCAGCAGCGATACTAGCGGGGGCACAGATACGCAGTATTTT
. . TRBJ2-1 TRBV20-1 CSAEDGRLFNEQFF TGCAGTGCCGAGGACGGCAGGTTGTTCAATGAGCAGTTCTTC
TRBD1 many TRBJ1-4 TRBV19 CASSSSTGTGSLNEKLFF TGTGCCAGTAGTAGTTCTACTGGGACAGGGTCTTTGAATGAAAAACTGTTTTTT
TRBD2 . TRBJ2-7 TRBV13 CASSLARTSGIYEQYF TGTGCCAGCAGCTTGGCCCGGACTAGCGGGATTTACGAGCAGTACTTC
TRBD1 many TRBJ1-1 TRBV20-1 CSARVWGKTGDDTEAFF TGCAGTGCTAGAGTCTGGGGGAAGACAGGGGACGACACTGAAGCTTTCTTT
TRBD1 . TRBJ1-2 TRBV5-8 CASSRDRGSYGYTF TGTGCCAGCAGCAGGGACAGGGGGAGCTATGGCTACACCTTC
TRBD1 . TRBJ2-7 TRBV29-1 CSVETGYEQYF TGCAGCGTTGAGACAGGGTACGAGCAGTACTTC
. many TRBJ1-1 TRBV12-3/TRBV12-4 CASSPTGIEAFF TGTGCCAGCAGTCCAACAGGAATTGAAGCTTTCTTT
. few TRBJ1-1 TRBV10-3 CAIMQSDVNTEAFF TGTGCCATCATGCAGTCGGATGTGAACACTGAAGCTTTCTTT
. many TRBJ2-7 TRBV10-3 CAISEEDSYEQYF TGTGCCATCAGTGAGGAAGACAGCTACGAGCAGTACTTC